The 2 T cell receptor beta chains reported below all come from one sample, sequenced in a study of T cell repertoires in cytomegalovirus infection. Each CDR3 protein is one row after TCRdb ran MiXCR on the reads. The table has approximately 110,000 distinct CDR3 sequences, over 30% seen once. Their antigens remain unidentified. Sequenced material: CD8+ T cells from cultured PBMCs, taken from culture after CMV antigen stimulation. The receptors originated from a human donor in good health (CMV status not recorded). Some clones in this sample may be carry-over from other donors' samples.

The chain uses TRBV10-3 and TRBJ2-3; D is undetermined. The CDR3 contains 13 residues. Germline lookup yields CDR1 ENHRY and CDR2 SYGVKD. Trimming removed 2 bases at V and 5 bases at J, with 8 bases between. In DNA, the CDR3 is TGTGCCATCAGTGAGCGGCTAGGAGATACGCAGTATTTT. This translates into CAISERLGDTQYF.

J is TRBJ2-1 and V is TRBV6-2 or TRBV6-3; tentatively, D is TRBD1 or TRBD2 (5 bases each). CDR1 is MNHEY, CDR2 SVGEGT, per germline. Between the trimmed V and J ends, which lost 2 bases and 8 bases, there was a span of 19 bases. The length of the CDR3 is 16 residues. As DNA, the CDR3 is TGTGCCAGCAGTTACGCTACCGGGACCCAAGGGGATGAGCAGTTCTTC. Protein sequence: CASSYATGTQGDEQFF.